The 7 T cell receptor beta chains below were found in one sample sequenced in a study of neoadjuvant anti-PD-1 for oral cavity cancer. Repertoires were generated with immunoSEQ multiplex PCR, while TCRdb's copy carries only in-frame clones and drops some. The sample includes 73,000 or so clones, about 85% of them seen just once. The time point was: after neoadjuvant nivolumab, at surgical resection. The sample consisted of PBMCs, taken after nivolumab (anti-PD-1) treatment. The receptors stem from a person aged 35 to 85 with oral cavity squamous cell carcinoma.

The chain has TRBV30 and TRBJ1-1; no reliable D call. Germline V gives CDR1 GTSNPN, CDR2 SVGIG (reference sequence). The CDR3 sequence is 13 residues long. Trimming shortened V by 1 base and J by 1 base, and 7 bases separated the two germline ends. CDR3 coding DNA: TGTGCCTGGAGTGGGCTGGGGAACACTGAAGCTTTCTTT. It encodes CAWSGLGNTEAFF.

The chain employs TRBV10-3 and TRBJ1-3; a possible D gene is TRBD1 (6 bases). V lost 3 bases, J lost 2 bases, and 11 bases lay in between. The V gene's germline CDR1 is ENHRY and CDR2 SYGVKD. The CDR3 runs to 15 residues. Here the CDR3 reads CAISELGATGNTIYF. CDR3 DNA: TGTGCCATCAGTGAACTGGGGGCGACTGGAAACACCATATATTTT.

CDR3 residues: CASSLAVADTQYF. In nucleotides, the CDR3 is TGTGCCAGCAGCTTAGCAGTCGCAGATACGCAGTATTTT. The chain joins TRBV7-9 to TRBJ2-3; unclear D gene. The CDR3 runs to 13 residues. V was trimmed by 0 bases and J by 4 bases, leaving 5 bases between them. CDR1 is SEHNR, CDR2 FQNEAQ, per germline (reference sequence).

The CDR3 is CASNQIQEWDEQFF. The DNA for the CDR3 is TGTGCCAGTAATCAAATCCAGGAGTGGGATGAGCAGTTCTTC. J is TRBJ2-1 and V is TRBV2, with D uncertain. V dropped 9 bases and J dropped 8 bases, with 20 bases sitting between them. CDR3 length equals 14 residues. From germline, CDR1 is SNHLY and CDR2 FYNNEI.

The V and J genes are TRBV6-1 and TRBJ1-1; D is unresolved. The germline V gene has CDR1 MNHNS and CDR2 SASEGT. The CDR3 consists of 11 residues. The V gene lost 8 bases and the J gene lost 1 base, with 5 bases spanning the gap. DNA of the CDR3: TGTGCCAGCGGGAAGAACACTGAAGCTTTCTTT. Translation: CASGKNTEAFF.

This clone occurred once. The chain combines TRBV6-6 with TRBJ2-5; TRBD2 matches at 8 bases. V dropped 0 bases and J dropped 5; count of bases not matched to a gene: 5. CDR3 size: 15 residues. Germline V CDR1 and CDR2: MNHNY, SVGAGI (reference sequence). CDR3: CASSYSRGAGETQYF. The CDR3 DNA follows: TGTGCCAGCAGTTACTCGCGGGGGGCCGGTGAGACCCAGTACTTC.

This chain links TRBV30 with TRBJ2-6; 9 bases map to TRBD1. Germline V gives CDR1 GTSNPN, CDR2 SVGIG (reference sequence). With V trimmed by 6 bases and J by 0 bases, 9 bases remained unmatched. This CDR3 comprises 17 residues. The CDR3 sequence is CACLPGQGLSGANVLTF. The CDR3 DNA reads TGTGCCTGTCTACCGGGACAGGGCCTCTCTGGGGCCAACGTCCTGACTTTC.